The 20 T cell receptor beta chains below come from one sample, sequenced in a study of regulatory T cells in long-lasting Graves disease. Building of the TCR beta libraries involved iRepertoire HTBI primers and Arm-PCR of CDR3 regions. TCRdb re-called the multiplex PCR reads with MiXCR, one entry per CDR3 protein. This sample carries some 450,000 distinct CDR3 sequences, around a quarter of them seen once, and the ten largest clones take around 26%. Time point denoted: persistent/refractory GD, antithyroid drugs over 5 years with positive TRAb. With RNA extracted from PBMCs as input, the TCR library was made. Sample: peripheral blood mononuclear cells (PBMCs), taken when the disease was refractory, from a patient treated with antithyroid drugs. The receptors were sampled from a female donor with Graves disease.

The sample holds a few counts of this clonotype. V and J are TRBV12-3 or TRBV12-4 and TRBJ1-2, with 7 nucleotides matching TRBD1. After removal of 6 bases from V and 4 bases from J, the junction contained 11 bases not matched to a gene. The CDR3 runs to 15 residues. Here the CDR3 DNA reads TGTGCCAGCAGCACCTCGACAGGGATTGTCTATGGCTACACCTTC. Protein product: CASSTSTGIVYGYTF.

This clonotype was counted at least ten times. The rearrangement uses TRBV20-1 and TRBJ2-7; 11 bases match TRBD2. The CDR3 consists of 14 residues. The ends lost 6 bases at V and 4 bases at J; junction bases unmatched: 8. Germline-derived CDR1 and CDR2 are DFQATT and SNEGSKA (reference sequence). The CDR3 loop is CSAERLAGLYEQYF. In DNA form, the CDR3 reads TGCAGTGCGGAGAGACTAGCGGGGCTTTACGAGCAGTACTTC.

This clonotype was seen ten or more times. The chain has TRBV2 and TRBJ1-5, with 8 bases identical to TRBD1. The CDR3 contains 14 residues. The trim removed 4 bases at V and 6 bases at J, leaving 5 bases unmatched. Germline CDR1 is SNHLY and CDR2 is FYNNEI. The CDR3 is CASSGDRGGQPQHF. Written as DNA, the CDR3 is TGTGCCAGCAGTGGCGACAGGGGAGGTCAGCCCCAGCATTTT.

This chain connects TRBV30 to TRBJ1-3, with 7 bases aligning to TRBD1. The trim removed 4 bases at V and 4 bases at J, leaving 10 bases unmatched. Looked up from germline, CDR1 is GTSNPN and CDR2 is SVGIG (reference sequence). The CDR3 loop spans 15 amino acids. The CDR3: CAWKRGTVSGNTIYF. DNA for the CDR3: TGTGCCTGGAAAAGAGGGACAGTCTCGGGAAACACCATATATTTT.

This clonotype came up many times. The chain employs TRBV28 and TRBJ1-1, with D perhaps matching TRBD1 (5 bases). The CDR3 consists of 13 residues. The V end was cut by 5 bases, the J end by 3 bases, with 10 bases between. Germline V CDR1 and CDR2: MDHEN, SYDVKM. CDR3 sequence reads: CASSQRGDTEAFF. CDR3 nucleotides: TGTGCCAGCAGTCAACGGGGGGACACTGAAGCTTTCTTT.

The V call is TRBV10-3, the J call TRBJ2-7; 7 positions agree with TRBD1. CDR1 and CDR2 (germline): ENHRY, SYGVKD. The CDR3 sequence is 15 residues long. J was trimmed by 2 bases and V by 7 bases; bases with no gene match: 11. CDR3 DNA sequence: TGTGCCATCAAACCGGAGCAGGGGGTAACCTACGAGCAGTACTTC. Translated, it gives CAIKPEQGVTYEQYF.

This clonotype was counted many times. The chain combines TRBV20-1 with TRBJ1-5; 12 bases agree with TRBD1. CDR1 and CDR2 from the germline V gene are DFQATT and SNEGSKA (reference sequence). With V trimmed by 3 bases and J by 7 bases, 7 bases remained unmatched. This CDR3 has 15 residues. The CDR3 DNA reads as TGCAGTGCTAGGGGGGGACAGGGGGCGAGGCAGCCCCAGCATTTT. It translates to CSARGGQGARQPQHF.

CDR3: CASSSYRSTDTQYF. The DNA of the CDR3 is TGTGCCAGCAGCTCATACCGTAGCACAGATACGCAGTATTTT. The genes are TRBV7-2 and TRBJ2-3; D unclear. Looked up from germline, CDR1 is SGHTA and CDR2 is FQGNSA. V was shortened by 4 bases and J by 0 bases, with 8 bases between the two germline ends. The CDR3 is 14 residues long.

This clonotype has a count of ten or more. The chain is built from TRBV29-1 and TRBJ2-7; D remains ambiguous. Germline CDR1 reads SQVTM; CDR2 reads ANQGSEA. V lost 1 base and J lost 0, with 10 bases in between. The CDR3 sequence is 14 residues long. CDR3 nucleotide sequence: TGCAGCGTTGAAGGAGAAGCGACCTCCTACGAGCAGTACTTC. Protein product: CSVEGEATSYEQYF.

The chain recombines TRBV11-2 with TRBJ2-7; D is possibly TRBD1 (5 bases). The CDR3 is made up of 15 amino acids. The germline CDR1 and CDR2 sequences are SGHAT and FQNNGV. V lost 5 bases to trimming and J lost 5 bases, with 19 bases between them. CDR3 loop: CASSPFRQGIDEQYF. In DNA form, the CDR3 reads TGTGCCAGCAGCCCCTTTAGGCAGGGAATCGACGAGCAGTACTTC.

The V and J genes are TRBV12-3 or TRBV12-4 and TRBJ2-1; 7 positions agree with TRBD1. V lost 7 bases to trimming and J lost 2 bases; unmatched junction nucleotides: 8. The CDR3 length is 15 residues. The CDR3 DNA reads as TGTGCCAGCACCCCCGGGACAGCTCCCTACAATGAGCAGTTCTTC. It encodes CASTPGTAPYNEQFF.

This clonotype was counted at least ten times. The rearrangement joins TRBV7-2 to TRBJ2-7, with TRBD1 as a possible D gene (5 bases). Germline V gene sequence: CDR1 SGHTA, CDR2 FQGNSA. The CDR3 extends over 14 amino acids. Trimming cost V 1 base and J 5 bases, with 12 bases left between them. CDR3 in DNA: TGTGCCAGCAGCTTAGGATGGGTCAGGGACGAGCAGTACTTC. Amino acids: CASSLGWVRDEQYF.

This clonotype was picked up many times. The rearrangement joins TRBV7-8 to TRBJ2-7; TRBD1 matches 7 bases. Germline CDR1 SGHVS, CDR2 FQNEAQ. J gave up 2 bases and V 2 bases, and 6 bases lay outside the gene matches. The CDR3 is 15 amino acids. The CDR3 DNA reads TGTGCCAGCAGCTTACTTGACAGGGAAACCTACGAGCAGTACTTC. It encodes CASSLLDRETYEQYF.

This clonotype was counted only a few times. This chain connects TRBV20-1 to TRBJ1-5; 12 nucleotides line up with TRBD1. Germline values: CDR1 DFQATT, CDR2 SNEGSKA (reference sequence). CDR3 size: 18 residues. Unmatched junction bases numbered 13, after V lost 3 bases and J lost 4 bases. In DNA, the CDR3 is TGCAGTGCTAGTATCGGGACAGGGGGCCCCCCCCAAAATCAGCCCCAGCATTTT. Translated: CSASIGTGGPPQNQPQHF.

This clonotype turned up a few times. Since a much larger clone is just one base distant, this may be a read error. In DNA form, the CDR3 reads TGTGCCGGCAGCTTCCAGGACGGGAACCAAGAGACCCAGTACTTC. It yields the protein CAGSFQDGNQETQYF. This chain joins TRBV11-2 and TRBJ2-5, with TRBD2 as a possible D gene (5 bases). CDR3 length: 15 residues. Germline V gives CDR1 SGHAT, CDR2 FQNNGV.

In the case of this clonotype: This clone may be a read error of a much larger clone one base away. This chain connects TRBV12-3 or TRBV12-4 to TRBJ1-5, with D possibly being TRBD1 (6 bases). Trimming removed 8 bases at V and 5 bases at J, with 19 bases between. The CDR3 is 15 amino acids. The CDR3 loop reads CASGLRRQAHQPQHF. CDR3 DNA sequence: TGTGCCAGCGGCCTAAGGCGACAGGCACATCAGCCCCAGCATTTT.

The chain recombines TRBV18 with TRBJ2-7, with D maybe TRBD1 (6 bases). The CDR3 extends over 15 amino acids. Trimming removed 3 bases from V and 2 bases from J, with 14 bases in between. Per germline, CDR1 KGHSH and CDR2 LQKENI. The CDR3 DNA is TGTGCCAGCTCACCGGGGGCAGGGGAGACCTACGAGCAGTACTTC. Protein: CASSPGAGETYEQYF.

A remark on this clonotype: A single base separates this from a much larger clone, so it may be a read error. The V gene is TRBV28, the J gene TRBJ2-3; 8 bases agree with TRBD1. The germline V gene has CDR1 MDHEN and CDR2 SYDVKM. This CDR3 is built from 16 residues. V lost 1 base, J lost 5 bases, and 8 bases stayed unmatched. CDR3: CASSLSDRGDEDTQYF. The CDR3 nucleotides are TGTGCCAGCAGTTTATCCGACAGGGGAGACGAAGATACGCAGTATTTT.

The chain has TRBV29-1 and TRBJ2-5; 11 bases are shared with TRBD1. The J segment lost 4 bases and the V segment lost 7 bases, leaving 8 bases of the junction unmatched. The CDR3 spans 14 residues. CDR1 is SQVTM and CDR2 is ANQGSEA in the germline V gene. Here the CDR3 DNA reads TGCAGCGCCTCGGGACAGGGGGAGAGAGAGACCCAGTACTTC. Its translation: CSASGQGERETQYF.

A few counts support this clonotype. The CDR3 region is CASISVSGGPHEQYF. Here the CDR3 DNA reads TGTGCCAGCATCTCCGTGTCGGGAGGGCCCCACGAGCAGTACTTC. This chain uses TRBV6-1 with TRBJ2-7; 8 bases are shared with TRBD2. CDR1 is MNHNS and CDR2 is SASEGT in the germline V gene. V lost 7 bases and J lost 5; bases outside the gene matches: 13. This CDR3 has 15 residues.